This record concerns one TCR beta chain sequence. The primer mix had 60 Vbeta and 13 Jbeta primers. TCRdb's copy holds only in-frame clones and misses some; the assay was immunoSEQ multiplex PCR. The sample yields 100,000 or so clones, about 69% seen once. The source of the sample is a study of cytomegalovirus exposure and HLA in healthy donors. CDR3 length: 15 amino acids. CDR1 and CDR2 from the germline V gene are SQVTM and ANQGSEA. The J segment lost 2 bases and the V segment lost 0 bases, leaving 6 bases of the junction unmatched. Sequencing used PBMCs. The sequence derives from a man aged 40-49 years in good health and CMV-seronegative. The rearrangement joins TRBV29-1 to TRBJ2-7; 8 bases are shared with TRBD1. The CDR3 nucleotides read TGCAGCGTTGAAGATTTCGGACAGGGAGCCTACGAGCAGTACTTC. It is translated as CSVEDFGQGAYEQYF.